In its sample, the clone carrying this T cell receptor beta chain was seen once. The data derive from a study of blood T cell repertoires in COVID-19. Whole-study context: The United States, Italy and Spain supplied acute and convalescent COVID-19 samples.

The V gene end was trimmed by 5 bases and the J gene end by 4 bases; junction bases not matched to a gene: 8. The CDR3 length is 15 residues. Germline loops: CDR1 MNHEY, CDR2 SVGAGI. In the authors' methods: Counts of nucleated cells, estimated from reference gene primer amplification, were obtained. Profiled with immunoSEQ multiplex PCR; TCRdb holds only in-frame clones, not every one. Clone size and V and J calls were adopted from that table, with D and trimming inferred from the DNA. The sample contains a few hundred thousand clones, 85% to 90% of which appear only once. The specimen was PBMCs or T cells enriched from blood (not recorded which). V usage is TRBV6-5 and J usage is TRBJ2-7; 10 bases fit TRBD1. The sequence was obtained from a man between 18 and 35 years old who had recovered from COVID-19. The CDR3 region is CASSRRDRGGYEQYF. The CDR3 DNA is TGTGCCAGCAGTCGCCGGGACAGGGGTGGATACGAGCAGTACTTC.